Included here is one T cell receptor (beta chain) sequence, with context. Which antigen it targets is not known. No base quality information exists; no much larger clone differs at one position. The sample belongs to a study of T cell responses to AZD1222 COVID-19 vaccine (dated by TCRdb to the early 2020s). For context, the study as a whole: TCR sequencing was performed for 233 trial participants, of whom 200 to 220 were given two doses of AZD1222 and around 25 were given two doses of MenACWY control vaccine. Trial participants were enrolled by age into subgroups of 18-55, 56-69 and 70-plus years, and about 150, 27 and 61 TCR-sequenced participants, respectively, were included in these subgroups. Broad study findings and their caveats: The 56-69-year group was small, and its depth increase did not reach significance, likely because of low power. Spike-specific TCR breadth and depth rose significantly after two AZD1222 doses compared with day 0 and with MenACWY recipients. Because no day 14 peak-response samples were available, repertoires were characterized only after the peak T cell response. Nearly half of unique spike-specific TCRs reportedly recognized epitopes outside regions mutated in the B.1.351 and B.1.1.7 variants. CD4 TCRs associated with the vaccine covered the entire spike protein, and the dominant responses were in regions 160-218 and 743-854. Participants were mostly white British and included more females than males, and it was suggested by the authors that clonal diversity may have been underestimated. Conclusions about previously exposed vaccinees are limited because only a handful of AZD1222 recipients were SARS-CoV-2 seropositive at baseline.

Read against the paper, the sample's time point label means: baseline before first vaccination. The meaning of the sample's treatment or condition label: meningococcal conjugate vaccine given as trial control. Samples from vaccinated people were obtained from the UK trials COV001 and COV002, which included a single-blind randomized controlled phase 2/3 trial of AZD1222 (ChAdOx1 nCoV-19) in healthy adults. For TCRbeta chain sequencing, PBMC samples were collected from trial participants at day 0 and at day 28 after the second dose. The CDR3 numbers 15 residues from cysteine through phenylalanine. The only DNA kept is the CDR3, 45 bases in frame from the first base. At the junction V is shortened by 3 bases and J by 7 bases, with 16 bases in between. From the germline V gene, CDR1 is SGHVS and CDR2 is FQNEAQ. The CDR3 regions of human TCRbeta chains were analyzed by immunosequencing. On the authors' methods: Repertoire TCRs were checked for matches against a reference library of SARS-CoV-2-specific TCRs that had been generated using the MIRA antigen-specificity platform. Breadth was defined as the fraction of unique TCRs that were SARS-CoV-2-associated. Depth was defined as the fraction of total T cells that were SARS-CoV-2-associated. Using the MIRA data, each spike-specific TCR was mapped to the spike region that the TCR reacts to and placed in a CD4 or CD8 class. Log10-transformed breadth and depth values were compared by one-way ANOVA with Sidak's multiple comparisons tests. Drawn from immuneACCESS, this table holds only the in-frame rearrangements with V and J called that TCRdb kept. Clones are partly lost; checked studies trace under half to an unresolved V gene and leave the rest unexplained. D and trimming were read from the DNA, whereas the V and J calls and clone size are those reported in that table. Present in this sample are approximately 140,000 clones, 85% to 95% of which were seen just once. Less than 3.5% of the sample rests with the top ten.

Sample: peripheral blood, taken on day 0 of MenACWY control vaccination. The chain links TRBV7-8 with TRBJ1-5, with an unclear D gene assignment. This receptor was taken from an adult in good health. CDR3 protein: CASSFHLYGPQPQHF. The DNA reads TGTGCCAGCAGCTTTCATCTGTACGGGCCCCAGCCCCAGCATTTT.